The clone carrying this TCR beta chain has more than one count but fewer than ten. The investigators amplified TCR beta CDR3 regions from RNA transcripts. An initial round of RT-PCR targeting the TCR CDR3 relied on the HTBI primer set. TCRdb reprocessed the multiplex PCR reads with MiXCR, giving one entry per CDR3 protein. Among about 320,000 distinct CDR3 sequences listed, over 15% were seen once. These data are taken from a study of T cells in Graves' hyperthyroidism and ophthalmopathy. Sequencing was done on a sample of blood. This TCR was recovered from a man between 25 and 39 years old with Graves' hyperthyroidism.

The CDR3 DNA reads as TGCAGTGCTACAAGACAGGGCTACGCCGACGAGCAGTACTTC. As protein: CSATRQGYADEQYF. J is TRBJ2-7 and V is TRBV20-1; TRBD1 matches at 7 bases. The CDR3 runs 14 residues. J was trimmed by 5 bases and V by 4 bases; bases with no gene match: 11. CDR1 is DFQATT and CDR2 is SNEGSKA in the germline V gene (reference sequence).